A selection of T cell receptor beta chains follows, all from one sample in a study of blood T cells in healthy people across ages. TCRdb used MiXCR to reprocess the 5' RACE reads, holding one entry per CDR3 protein. Altogether fewer than 800,000 distinct CDR3 sequences are present, about 30% being singletons, with the ten largest covering approximately 15%. The specimen was blood. The receptor source for this set is a woman older than 75 in good health. CDR3s include the opening cysteine and the closing phenylalanine or tryptophan.

j_gene: TRBJ2-4
v_gene: TRBV7-2
CDR3aa: CAGSRYTTGEPFKNIQYF

j_gene: TRBJ1-4
v_gene: TRBV20-1
CDR3aa: CSAVDRVGEKLFF

j_gene: TRBJ2-1
v_gene: TRBV4-3
CDR3aa: CASSPYRGGVYNEQFF

j_gene: TRBJ2-3
v_gene: TRBV7-3
CDR3aa: CASSSGGMGDTQYF

j_gene: TRBJ2-7
v_gene: TRBV6-2/TRBV6-3
CDR3aa: CASMRTGSYEQDF

j_gene: TRBJ1-4
v_gene: TRBV27
CDR3aa: CASSLARGRGEKLFF

j_gene: TRBJ2-7
v_gene: TRBV27
CDR3aa: CASNTSGRAYEQYF

j_gene: TRBJ2-2
v_gene: TRBV15
CDR3aa: CATSPAGRGDTGERFF

j_gene: TRBJ1-5
v_gene: TRBV12-3/TRBV12-4
CDR3aa: CASSFQDQPQHF

j_gene: TRBJ1-5
v_gene: TRBV10-3
CDR3aa: CAISMNREQSQPQHF

j_gene: TRBJ1-1
v_gene: TRBV5-1
CDR3aa: CASSLDGDSAFF

j_gene: TRBJ2-5
v_gene: TRBV6-1
CDR3aa: CASSLGQEPQRETQYF

j_gene: TRBJ1-2
v_gene: TRBV4-1
CDR3aa: CASSHQGLAYGYTF

j_gene: -
v_gene: TRBV20-1
CDR3aa: CSAIDRSSYEQYF

j_gene: TRBJ1-1
v_gene: TRBV5-1
CDR3aa: CASSLGLGDTEAFF

j_gene: TRBJ2-7
v_gene: TRBV7-9
CDR3aa: CASSPINPGEQYF

j_gene: TRBJ1-1
v_gene: TRBV5-1
CDR3aa: CASSFTRGLTEAFF

j_gene: TRBJ2-3
v_gene: TRBV6-5
CDR3aa: CASRVTSGRSTDTQYF

j_gene: TRBJ2-3
v_gene: TRBV5-1
CDR3aa: CASPKRGAVDFTDTQYF

j_gene: -
v_gene: TRBV28
CDR3aa: CASSSGTGLETQYF

j_gene: TRBJ2-3
v_gene: TRBV5-8
CDR3aa: CTSSLGGRTDTQYF

j_gene: TRBJ2-1
v_gene: TRBV7-9
CDR3aa: CASIRPYNEQFF

j_gene: TRBJ2-1
v_gene: TRBV5-1
CDR3aa: CASSLGDASYNEQFF

j_gene: -
v_gene: TRBV5-1
CDR3aa: CASSLGTLANEQYF

j_gene: TRBJ2-7
v_gene: TRBV7-9
CDR3aa: CASGETYYEQYF

j_gene: TRBJ2-7
v_gene: TRBV4-1
CDR3aa: CASSQDPGSSYEQYF

j_gene: -
v_gene: TRBV30
CDR3aa: CAWSLPRDRGETQYF

j_gene: TRBJ1-2
v_gene: TRBV12-3/TRBV12-4
CDR3aa: CASSLGQPRADYTF

j_gene: TRBJ2-7
v_gene: TRBV30
CDR3aa: CAWTRGMGAYEQYF

j_gene: TRBJ2-1
v_gene: TRBV7-9
CDR3aa: CASSLAIGVNEQFF

j_gene: TRBJ1-2
v_gene: TRBV4-3
CDR3aa: CASSQVGTAYGYTF

j_gene: TRBJ2-1
v_gene: TRBV20-1
CDR3aa: CSATDVPYNEQFF

j_gene: TRBJ2-3
v_gene: TRBV10-3
CDR3aa: CAIRVGLAGVDTQYF

j_gene: TRBJ1-1
v_gene: TRBV5-6
CDR3aa: CASSLWGSGKMNTEAFF

j_gene: TRBJ2-7
v_gene: TRBV20-1
CDR3aa: CSASRASGGAASPEQYF

j_gene: TRBJ1-3
v_gene: TRBV3-1
CDR3aa: CASSGLQGRGGNTIYF

j_gene: TRBJ2-3
v_gene: TRBV20-1
CDR3aa: CSARGIRDTQYF

j_gene: TRBJ2-4
v_gene: TRBV28
CDR3aa: CASSFSGPIAKNIQYF

j_gene: TRBJ1-5
v_gene: TRBV20-1
CDR3aa: CSARPDRGQPQHF

j_gene: TRBJ2-7
v_gene: TRBV6-1
CDR3aa: CASSATQGASYEQYF

j_gene: TRBJ2-7
v_gene: TRBV28
CDR3aa: CASQFPAAASYEQYF

j_gene: TRBJ1-1
v_gene: TRBV11-1
CDR3aa: CASSLETGDEAFF

j_gene: TRBJ2-7
v_gene: TRBV7-6
CDR3aa: CASSLAGLEQYF

j_gene: TRBJ2-5
v_gene: TRBV12-3/TRBV12-4
CDR3aa: CASSFPSGAGGETQYF

j_gene: TRBJ2-1
v_gene: TRBV5-1
CDR3aa: CASSSSGVNNEQFF

j_gene: TRBJ2-7
v_gene: TRBV4-3
CDR3aa: CASSFRSGAEQYF

j_gene: TRBJ2-5
v_gene: TRBV28
CDR3aa: CASSPPGTGLLQTQYF

j_gene: TRBJ2-6
v_gene: TRBV5-1
CDR3aa: CASSLFIHSGANVLTF

j_gene: TRBJ2-3
v_gene: TRBV7-2
CDR3aa: CASSLWTITDTQYF

j_gene: TRBJ2-1
v_gene: TRBV7-3
CDR3aa: CASSARGQAYNEQFF

j_gene: TRBJ1-2
v_gene: TRBV30
CDR3aa: CAWSVGYGTDGYTF

j_gene: TRBJ2-7
v_gene: TRBV11-2
CDR3aa: CASSFGGPLGEQYF

j_gene: TRBJ1-1
v_gene: TRBV9
CDR3aa: CASSATGENLAFF

j_gene: TRBJ2-3
v_gene: TRBV27
CDR3aa: CASRGTGTDTQYF

j_gene: TRBJ2-5
v_gene: TRBV6-2/TRBV6-3
CDR3aa: CASTERNEQYF